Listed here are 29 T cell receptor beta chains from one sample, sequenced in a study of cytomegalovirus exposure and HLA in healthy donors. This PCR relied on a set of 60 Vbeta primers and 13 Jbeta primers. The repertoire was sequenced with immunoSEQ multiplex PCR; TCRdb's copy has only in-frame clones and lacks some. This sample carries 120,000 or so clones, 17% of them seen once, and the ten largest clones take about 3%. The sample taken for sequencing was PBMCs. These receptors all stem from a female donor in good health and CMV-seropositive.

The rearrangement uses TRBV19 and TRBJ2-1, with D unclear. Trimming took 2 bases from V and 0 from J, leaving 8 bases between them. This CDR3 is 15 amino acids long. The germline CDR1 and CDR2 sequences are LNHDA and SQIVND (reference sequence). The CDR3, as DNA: TGTGCCAGTAGTATAACCGGGTTCTCCTACAATGAGCAGTTCTTC. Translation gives CASSITGFSYNEQFF.

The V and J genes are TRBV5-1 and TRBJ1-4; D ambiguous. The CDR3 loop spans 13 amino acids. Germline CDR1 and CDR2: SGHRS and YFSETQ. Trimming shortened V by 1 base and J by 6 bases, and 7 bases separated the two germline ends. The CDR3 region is CASSLSGDEKLFF. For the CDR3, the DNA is TGCGCCAGCAGCTTGAGCGGAGATGAAAAACTGTTTTTT. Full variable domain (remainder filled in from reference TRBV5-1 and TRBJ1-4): KAGVTQTPRYLIKTRGQQVTLSCSPISGHRSVSWYQQTPGQGLQFLFEYFSETQRNKGNFPGRFSGRQFSNSRSEMNVSTLELGDSALYLCASSLSGDEKLFFGSGTQLSVL.

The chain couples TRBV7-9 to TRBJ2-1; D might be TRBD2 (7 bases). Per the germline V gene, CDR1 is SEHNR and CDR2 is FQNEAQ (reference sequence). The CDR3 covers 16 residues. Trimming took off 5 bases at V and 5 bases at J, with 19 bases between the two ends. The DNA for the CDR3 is TGTGCCAGCAGCCTCCCAGGCGGGGGCATGAACAATGAGCAGTTCTTC. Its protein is CASSLPGGGMNNEQFF.

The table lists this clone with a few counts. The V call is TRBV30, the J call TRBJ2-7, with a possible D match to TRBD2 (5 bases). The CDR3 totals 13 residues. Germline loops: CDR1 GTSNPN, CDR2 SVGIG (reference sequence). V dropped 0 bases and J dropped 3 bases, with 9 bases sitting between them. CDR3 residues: CAWSVRLIYEQYF. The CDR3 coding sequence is TGTGCCTGGAGTGTACGACTAATCTACGAGCAGTACTTC.

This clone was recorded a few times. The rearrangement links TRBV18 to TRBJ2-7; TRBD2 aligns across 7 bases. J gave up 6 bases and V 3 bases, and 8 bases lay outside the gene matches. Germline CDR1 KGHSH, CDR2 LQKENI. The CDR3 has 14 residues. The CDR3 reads CASSPGREYSEQYF. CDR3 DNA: TGTGCCAGCTCACCCGGGCGGGAGTACTCCGAGCAGTACTTC.

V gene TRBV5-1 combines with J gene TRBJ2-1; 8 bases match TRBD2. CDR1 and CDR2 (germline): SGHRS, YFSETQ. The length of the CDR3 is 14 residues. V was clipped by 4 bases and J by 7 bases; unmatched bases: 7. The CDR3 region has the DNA TGCGCCAGCAGCCACGGACTAGCTCAGAATGAGCAGTTCTTC. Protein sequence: CASSHGLAQNEQFF.

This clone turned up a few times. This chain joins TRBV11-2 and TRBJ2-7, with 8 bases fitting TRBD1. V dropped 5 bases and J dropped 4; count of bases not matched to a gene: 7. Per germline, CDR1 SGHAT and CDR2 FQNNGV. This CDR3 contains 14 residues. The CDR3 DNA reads TGTGCCAGCAGCGTGGACAGGGAATCGTACGAGCAGTACTTC. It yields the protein CASSVDRESYEQYF. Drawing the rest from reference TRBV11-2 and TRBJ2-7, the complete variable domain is EAGVAQSPRYKIIEKRQSVAFWCNPISGHATLYWYQQILGQGPKLLIQFQNNGVVDDSQLPKDRFSAERLKGVDSTLKIQPAKLEDSAVYLCASSVDRESYEQYFGPGTRLTVT.

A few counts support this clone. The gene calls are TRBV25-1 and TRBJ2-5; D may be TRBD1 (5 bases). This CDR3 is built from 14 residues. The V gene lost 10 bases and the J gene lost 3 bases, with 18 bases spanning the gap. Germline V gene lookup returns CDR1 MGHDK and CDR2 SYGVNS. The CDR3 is CATSPGQGEETQYF. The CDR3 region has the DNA TGTGCCACCTCCCCCGGGCAGGGTGAAGAGACCCAGTACTTC.

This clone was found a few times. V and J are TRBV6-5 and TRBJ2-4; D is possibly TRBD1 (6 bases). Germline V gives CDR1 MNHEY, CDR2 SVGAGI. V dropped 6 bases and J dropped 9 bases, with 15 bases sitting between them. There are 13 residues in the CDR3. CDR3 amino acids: CASSSYREGIQYF. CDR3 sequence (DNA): TGTGCCAGCAGCTCTTACAGGGAAGGCATTCAGTACTTC.

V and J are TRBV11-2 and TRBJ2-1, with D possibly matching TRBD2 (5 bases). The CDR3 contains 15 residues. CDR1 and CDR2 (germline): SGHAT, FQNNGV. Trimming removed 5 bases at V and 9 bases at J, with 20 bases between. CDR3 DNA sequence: TGTGCCAGCAGCGTCGAACTAGGGAGAGGTGGTGAGCAGTTCTTC. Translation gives CASSVELGRGGEQFF.

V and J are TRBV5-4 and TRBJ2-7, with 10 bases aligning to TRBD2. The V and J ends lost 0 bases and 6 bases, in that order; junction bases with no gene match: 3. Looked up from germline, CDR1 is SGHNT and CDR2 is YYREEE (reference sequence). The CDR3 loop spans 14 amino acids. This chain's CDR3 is CASSLDASGSEQYF. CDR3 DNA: TGTGCCAGCAGCTTGGATGCTAGCGGGAGCGAGCAGTACTTC. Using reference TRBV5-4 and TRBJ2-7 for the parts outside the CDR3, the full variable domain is ETGVTQSPTHLIKTRGQQVTLRCSSQSGHNTVSWYQQALGQGPQFIFQYYREEENGRGNFPPRFSGLQFPNYSSELNVNALELDDSALYLCASSLDASGSEQYFGPGTRLTVT.

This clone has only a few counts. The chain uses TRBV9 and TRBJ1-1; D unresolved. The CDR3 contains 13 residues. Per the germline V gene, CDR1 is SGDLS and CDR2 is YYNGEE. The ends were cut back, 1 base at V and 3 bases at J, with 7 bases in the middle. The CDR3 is CASSVTEDTEAFF. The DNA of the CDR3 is TGTGCCAGCAGCGTAACTGAGGACACTGAAGCTTTCTTT.

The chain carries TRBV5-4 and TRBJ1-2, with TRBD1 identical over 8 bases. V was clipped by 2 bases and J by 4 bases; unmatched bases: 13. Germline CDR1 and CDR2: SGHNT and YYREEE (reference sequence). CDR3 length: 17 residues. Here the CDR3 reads CASSLGQGTIMGYGYTF. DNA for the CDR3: TGTGCCAGCAGCTTAGGACAGGGTACCATCATGGGCTATGGCTACACCTTC.

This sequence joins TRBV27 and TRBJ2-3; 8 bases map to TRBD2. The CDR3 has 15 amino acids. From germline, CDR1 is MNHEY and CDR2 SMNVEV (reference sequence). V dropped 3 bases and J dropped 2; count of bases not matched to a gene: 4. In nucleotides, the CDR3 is TGTGCCAGCAGTTTTCCGGGAGGGTTCACAGATACGCAGTATTTT. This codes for CASSFPGGFTDTQYF.

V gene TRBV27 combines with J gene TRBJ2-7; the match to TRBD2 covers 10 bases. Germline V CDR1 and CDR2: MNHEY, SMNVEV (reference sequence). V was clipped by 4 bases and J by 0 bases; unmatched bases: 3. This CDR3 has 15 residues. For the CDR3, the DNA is TGTGCCAGCAGTTCTAGCGGGAGACTCTCCTACGAGCAGTACTTC. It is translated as CASSSSGRLSYEQYF.

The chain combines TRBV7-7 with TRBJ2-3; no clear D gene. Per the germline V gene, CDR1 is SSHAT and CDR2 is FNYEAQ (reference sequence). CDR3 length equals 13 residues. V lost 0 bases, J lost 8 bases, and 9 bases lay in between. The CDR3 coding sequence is TGTGCCAGCAGCTTAGCGGTTCACGGTACGCAGTATTTT. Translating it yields CASSLAVHGTQYF.

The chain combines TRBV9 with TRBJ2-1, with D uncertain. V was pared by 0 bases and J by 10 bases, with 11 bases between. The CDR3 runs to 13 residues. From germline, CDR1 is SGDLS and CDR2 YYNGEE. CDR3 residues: CASSVDISGEQFF. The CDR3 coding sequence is TGTGCCAGCAGCGTAGACATCTCTGGCGAGCAGTTCTTC.

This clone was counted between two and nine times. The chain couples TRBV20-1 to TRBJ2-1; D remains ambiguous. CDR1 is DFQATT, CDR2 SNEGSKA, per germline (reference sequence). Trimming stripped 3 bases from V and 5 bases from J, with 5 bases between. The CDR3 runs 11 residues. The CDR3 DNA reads TGCAGTGCTAGTGCTAACAATGAGCAGTTCTTC. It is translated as CSASANNEQFF.

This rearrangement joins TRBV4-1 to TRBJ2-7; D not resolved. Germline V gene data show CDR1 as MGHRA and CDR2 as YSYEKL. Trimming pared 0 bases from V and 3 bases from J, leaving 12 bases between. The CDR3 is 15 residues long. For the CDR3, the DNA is TGCGCCAGCAGCCAAGATAACCTAGTACGCTACGAGCAGTACTTC. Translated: CASSQDNLVRYEQYF.

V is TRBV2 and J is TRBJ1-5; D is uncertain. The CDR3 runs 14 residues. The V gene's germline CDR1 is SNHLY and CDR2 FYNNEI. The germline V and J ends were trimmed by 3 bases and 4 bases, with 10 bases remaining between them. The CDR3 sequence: CASSEGSTNQPQHF. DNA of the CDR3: TGTGCCAGCAGTGAGGGGAGTACGAATCAGCCCCAGCATTTT.

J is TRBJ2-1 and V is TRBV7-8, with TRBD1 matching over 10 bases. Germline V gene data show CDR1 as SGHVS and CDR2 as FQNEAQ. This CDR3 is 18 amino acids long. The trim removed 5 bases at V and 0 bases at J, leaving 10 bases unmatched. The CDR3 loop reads CASSPLTGTGASYNEQFF. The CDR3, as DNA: TGTGCCAGCAGCCCATTGACCGGGACAGGGGCCTCCTACAATGAGCAGTTCTTC.

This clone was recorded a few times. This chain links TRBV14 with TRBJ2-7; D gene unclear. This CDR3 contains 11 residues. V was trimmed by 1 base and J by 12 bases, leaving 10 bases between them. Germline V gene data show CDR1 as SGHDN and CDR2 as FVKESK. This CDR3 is CASSQGWARYF. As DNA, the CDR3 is TGTGCCAGCAGCCAAGGATGGGCCAGGTACTTC.

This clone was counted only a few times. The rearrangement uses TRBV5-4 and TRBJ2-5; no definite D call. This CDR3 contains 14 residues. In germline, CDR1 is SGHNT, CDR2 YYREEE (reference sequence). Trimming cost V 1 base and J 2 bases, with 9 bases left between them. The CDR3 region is CASSLSLSQETQYF. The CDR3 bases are TGTGCCAGCAGCTTGTCCCTGTCGCAAGAGACCCAGTACTTC. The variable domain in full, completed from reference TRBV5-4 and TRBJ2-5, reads ETGVTQSPTHLIKTRGQQVTLRCSSQSGHNTVSWYQQALGQGPQFIFQYYREEENGRGNFPPRFSGLQFPNYSSELNVNALELDDSALYLCASSLSLSQETQYFGPGTRLLVL.

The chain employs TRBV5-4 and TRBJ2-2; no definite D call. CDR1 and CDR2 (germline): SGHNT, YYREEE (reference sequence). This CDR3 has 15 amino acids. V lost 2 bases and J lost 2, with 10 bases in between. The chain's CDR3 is CASSFPSKNTGELFF. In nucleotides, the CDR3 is TGTGCCAGCAGCTTCCCTAGTAAAAACACCGGGGAGCTGTTTTTT.

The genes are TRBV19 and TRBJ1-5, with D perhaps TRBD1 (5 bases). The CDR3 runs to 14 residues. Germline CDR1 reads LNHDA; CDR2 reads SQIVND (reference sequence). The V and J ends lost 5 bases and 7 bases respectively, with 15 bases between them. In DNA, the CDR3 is TGTGCCAGTAGTTTTTGGCAGGGAGGACAGCCCCAGCATTTT. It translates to CASSFWQGGQPQHF. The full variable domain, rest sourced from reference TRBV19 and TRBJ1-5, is DGGITQSPKYLFRKEGQNVTLSCEQNLNHDAMYWYRQDPGQGLRLIYYSQIVNDFQKGDIAEGYSVSREKKESFPLTVTSAQKNPTAFYLCASSFWQGGQPQHFGDGTRLSIL.

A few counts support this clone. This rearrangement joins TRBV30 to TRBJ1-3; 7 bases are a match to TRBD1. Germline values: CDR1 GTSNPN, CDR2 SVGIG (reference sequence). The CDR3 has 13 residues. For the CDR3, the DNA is TGTGGATTGGATGACAGGGCTGGAAACACCATATATTTT. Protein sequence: CGLDDRAGNTIYF.

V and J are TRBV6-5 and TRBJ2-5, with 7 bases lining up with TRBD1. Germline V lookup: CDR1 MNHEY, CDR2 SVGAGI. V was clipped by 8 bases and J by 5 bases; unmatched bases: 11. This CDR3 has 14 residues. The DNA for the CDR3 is TGTGCCAGCCTAAAGACAGGGATTCCGGAGACCCAGTACTTC. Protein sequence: CASLKTGIPETQYF.

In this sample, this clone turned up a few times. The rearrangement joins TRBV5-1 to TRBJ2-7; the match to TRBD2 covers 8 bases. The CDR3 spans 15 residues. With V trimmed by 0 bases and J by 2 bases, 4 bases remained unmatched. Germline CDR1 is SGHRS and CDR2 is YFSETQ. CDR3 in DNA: TGCGCCAGCAGCTTGGTTGCGGGAGGCACCTACGAGCAGTACTTC. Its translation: CASSLVAGGTYEQYF.

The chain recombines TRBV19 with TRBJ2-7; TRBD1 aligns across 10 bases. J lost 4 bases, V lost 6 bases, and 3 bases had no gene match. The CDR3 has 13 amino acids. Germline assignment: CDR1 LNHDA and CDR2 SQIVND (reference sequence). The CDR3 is CASSGTGVYEQYF. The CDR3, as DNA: TGTGCCAGTAGCGGGACAGGGGTGTACGAGCAGTACTTC.